Listed below are T cell receptor beta chains from one sample, sequenced in a study of TIL therapy for anti-PD-1-resistant metastatic lung cancer. Measured with immunoSEQ multiplex PCR; TCRdb has only the in-frame clones, and not every one. The data contain about 59,000 clones, 75% to 85% of them seen just once; the ten biggest clones take up about 2.7%. The sample in question was blood, obtained at baseline. Receptors originate from a person aged 25-80 years with non-small cell lung cancer. Each CDR3 is given with its conserved first and last residue. The D gene is left open where the match is weak. Size values are once, few and many counts, or a class for expanded clones, and some rows have none.

-,TRBJ2-7,TRBV4-1,-,CASSQDTHSYEQYF,TGCGCCAGCAGCCAAGACACCCACTCCTACGAGCAGTACTTC
-,TRBJ2-3,TRBV7-6,TRBD2,CASSARLAGGTDTQYF,TGTGCCAGCAGCGCCCGACTAGCGGGGGGAACAGATACGCAGTATTTT
-,TRBJ1-6,TRBV9,TRBD1,CASSGRQGTNSPLHF,TGTGCCAGCAGCGGACGACAGGGGACGAATTCACCCCTCCACTTT
-,TRBJ2-7,TRBV28,-,CASSLMGGTVPYEQYF,TGTGCCAGCAGTTTAATGGGAGGGACAGTCCCCTACGAGCAGTACTTC
few,TRBJ2-2,TRBV5-1,TRBD1,CASSLGQGIVGELFF,TGCGCCAGCAGCTTGGGACAGGGGATTGTCGGGGAGCTGTTTTTT
-,TRBJ1-5,TRBV28,TRBD1,CASSFTGDSNQPQHF,TGTGCCAGCAGTTTCACAGGGGACAGCAATCAGCCCCAGCATTTT
medium-sized,TRBJ1-4,TRBV5-1,-,CASSPGPRLNEKLFF,TGCGCCAGCAGCCCCGGGCCGCGACTAAATGAAAAACTGTTTTTT
-,TRBJ1-1,TRBV5-1,-,CASSLGGNTEAFF,TGCGCCAGCAGCTTGGGCGGAAACACTGAAGCTTTCTTT
-,TRBJ1-4,TRBV13,TRBD1,CASSLAGTGGAGGEKLFF,TGTGCCAGCAGCCTAGCCGGGACAGGGGGCGCTGGGGGAGAAAAACTGTTTTTT
-,TRBJ1-6,TRBV18,-,CASANKRDNSPLHF,TGTGCCAGCGCAAACAAGAGAGATAATTCACCCCTCCACTTT
-,TRBJ2-2,TRBV2,-,CASRGQNAGELFF,TGTGCCAGCAGAGGACAGAATGCCGGGGAGCTGTTTTTT
-,TRBJ2-1,TRBV6-1,-,CASSEEVRGAYNEQFF,TGTGCCAGCAGTGAAGAAGTAAGGGGAGCCTACAATGAGCAGTTCTTC
-,TRBJ1-1,TRBV5-1,TRBD1,CASSPNRGYTEAFF,TGCGCCAGCAGCCCTAACAGGGGTTACACTGAAGCTTTCTTT
-,TRBJ2-7,TRBV7-9,-,CASSRHRDSYEQYF,TGTGCCAGCAGCCGCCACAGGGATTCCTACGAGCAGTACTTC
-,TRBJ1-1,TRBV19,-,CASSISFGGYVNTEAFF,TGTGCCAGTAGTATAAGTTTCGGGGGCTACGTGAACACTGAAGCTTTCTTT
-,TRBJ1-6,TRBV20-1,-,CSAGVKGNSPLHF,TGCAGTGCTGGTGTGAAGGGGAATTCACCCCTCCACTTT
-,TRBJ2-1,TRBV6-2/TRBV6-3,-,CASSYTDGGEQFF,TGTGCCAGCAGTTACACCGACGGCGGTGAGCAGTTCTTC
-,TRBJ2-7,TRBV2,-,CASNSRGSSYEQYF,TGTGCCAGCAATTCCCGGGGGAGCTCCTACGAGCAGTACTTC
-,TRBJ2-1,TRBV7-9,-,CASSPRGSGNEQFF,TGTGCCAGCAGCCCCCGGGGAAGTGGCAATGAGCAGTTCTTC
once,TRBJ1-1,TRBV5-1,-,CASSFDTSNEAFF,TGCGCCAGCAGCTTCGACACCAGCAATGAAGCTTTCTTT
once,TRBJ2-1,TRBV6-5,TRBD1,CASSYTWDSYNEQFF,TGTGCCAGCAGTTACACTTGGGACAGCTACAATGAGCAGTTCTTC
-,TRBJ2-3,TRBV5-4,TRBD2,CASSLVAGHTDTQYF,TGTGCCAGCAGCTTGGTAGCGGGTCACACAGATACGCAGTATTTT
few,TRBJ2-3,TRBV11-2,-,CASSLVWRGVSTDTQYF,TGTGCCAGCAGCTTAGTGTGGCGGGGCGTTTCCACAGATACGCAGTATTTT
-,TRBJ1-1,TRBV7-2,-,CASSQEFFGPNTEAFF,TGTGCCAGCAGCCAAGAATTTTTTGGGCCGAACACTGAAGCTTTCTTT
-,TRBJ1-5,TRBV5-1,-,CASSLLPGTNQPQHF,TGCGCCAGCAGCTTGCTCCCAGGGACAAATCAGCCCCAGCATTTT
once,TRBJ2-5,TRBV11-2,TRBD2,CASSPSVGGIQETQYF,TGTGCCAGCAGCCCGTCAGTGGGGGGGATTCAAGAGACCCAGTACTTC
-,TRBJ1-4,TRBV28,-,CASSPIAGVAEKLFF,TGTGCCAGCAGTCCGATCGCAGGGGTAGCCGAAAAACTGTTTTTT
-,TRBJ1-4,TRBV7-9,-,CASSLEGQGGGKLFF,TGTGCCAGCAGCTTAGAAGGGCAGGGTGGCGGAAAACTGTTTTTT
-,TRBJ1-4,TRBV18,-,CASSPESHLATNEKLFF,TGTGCCAGCTCACCAGAAAGCCATCTTGCAACTAATGAAAAACTGTTTTTT
-,TRBJ2-6,TRBV11-2,TRBD1,CASSRTGAGANVLTF,TGTGCCAGCAGCCGTACAGGGGCTGGGGCCAACGTCCTGACTTTC
-,TRBJ2-4,TRBV7-8,TRBD2,CASSFVAGGPGNIQYF,TGTGCCAGCAGCTTCGTAGCGGGAGGGCCAGGAAACATTCAGTACTTC
-,TRBJ2-1,TRBV7-9,TRBD1,CASSSQGVTFYNEQFF,TGTGCCAGCAGCTCTCAGGGGGTCACCTTCTACAATGAGCAGTTCTTC
-,TRBJ2-7,TRBV6-2/TRBV6-3,-,CASSYYSWREGEQYF,TGTGCCAGCAGTTATTATAGCTGGAGAGAAGGCGAGCAGTACTTC